The clone carrying this T cell receptor (beta chain) was detected ten times or more. The target antigen is unknown. The V end was cut by 1 base, the J end by 6 bases, with 7 bases between. Germline CDR1 and CDR2: SQVTM and ANQGSEA. This CDR3 has 11 amino acids. The entry originates in a study of Graves' ophthalmopathy and Graves' hyperthyroidism. From RNA, the CDR3 regions of TCR beta chains were amplified and sequenced. RT-PCR was first run with HTBI primers, then multiplex PCR in a second round. TCRdb re-derived calls from the multiplex PCR reads in MiXCR, one entry per CDR3 protein. The sample carries 600,000 to 950,000 distinct CDR3 sequences, 40% recorded once. Study results and limitations: Most expanded thyroid clonotypes above 0.001 frequency also appeared in blood. Ophthalmopathy progression was predicted with 70.59% sensitivity and 72.22% specificity. A model built from 13 signatures distinguished ophthalmopathy from stable hyperthyroidism with roughly 90% sensitivity and approximately 82% specificity.

Diagnoses were established from clinical symptoms, serum thyroxine, TRAb, thyroid ultrasound and orbital computed tomography. Input material: peripheral blood. The chain employs TRBV29-1 and TRBJ2-7; D remains ambiguous. This receptor was identified in an adult man with Graves' ophthalmopathy. The CDR3 spells CSVEVLAEQYF. CDR3 bases: TGCAGCGTTGAAGTCCTCGCCGAGCAGTACTTC.